The source of this T cell receptor (beta chain) is a study of shared clonotypes between healthy human individuals. Sequencing used immunoSEQ multiplex PCR; TCRdb keeps in-frame clones, though not all of them. The data hold 550,000 to 650,000 clones, with 95% to 97% observed a single time. This CDR3 contains 14 residues. Germline assignment: CDR1 MNHEY and CDR2 SMNVEV (reference sequence). Trimming removed 3 bases at V and 9 bases at J, with 15 bases between. Naive CD8 cells were CD45RO-negative, positively selected for CCR7, excluding terminally differentiated effector memory CD45RA+ cells. Sequenced material: naive CD8+ T cells sorted from blood. The chain recombines TRBV27 with TRBJ2-1; D is unclear. This sequence originates from a woman aged 30 to 39 in good health. The CDR3 loop reads CASSFGSIIGEQFF. The CDR3 DNA is TGTGCCAGCAGTTTCGGTAGTATAATCGGTGAGCAGTTCTTC.